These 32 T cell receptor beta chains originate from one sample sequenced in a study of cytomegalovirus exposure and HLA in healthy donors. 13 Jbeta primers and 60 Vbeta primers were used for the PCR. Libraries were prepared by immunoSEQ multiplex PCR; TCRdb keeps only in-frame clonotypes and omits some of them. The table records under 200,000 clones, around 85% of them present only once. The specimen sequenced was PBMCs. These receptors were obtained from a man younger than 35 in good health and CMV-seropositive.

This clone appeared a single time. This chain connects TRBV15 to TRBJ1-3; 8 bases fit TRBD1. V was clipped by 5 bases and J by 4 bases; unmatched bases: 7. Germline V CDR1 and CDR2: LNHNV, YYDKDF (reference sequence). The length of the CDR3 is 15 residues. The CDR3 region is CATSDQGAGGNTIYF. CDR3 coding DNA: TGTGCCACCAGCGATCAGGGGGCAGGGGGAAACACCATATATTTT.

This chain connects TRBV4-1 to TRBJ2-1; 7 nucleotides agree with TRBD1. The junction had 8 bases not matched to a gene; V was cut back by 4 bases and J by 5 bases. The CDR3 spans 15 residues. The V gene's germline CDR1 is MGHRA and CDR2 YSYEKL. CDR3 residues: CASSRDGTVDNEQFF. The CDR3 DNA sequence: TGCGCCAGCAGCCGAGACGGGACAGTAGACAATGAGCAGTTCTTC.

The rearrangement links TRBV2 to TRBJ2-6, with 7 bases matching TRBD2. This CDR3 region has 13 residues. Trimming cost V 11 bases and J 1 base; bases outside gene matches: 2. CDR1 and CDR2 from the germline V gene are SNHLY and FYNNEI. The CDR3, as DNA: TGTGCCGGGAGGGAGTCTGGGGCCAACGTCCTGACTTTC. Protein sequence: CAGRESGANVLTF.

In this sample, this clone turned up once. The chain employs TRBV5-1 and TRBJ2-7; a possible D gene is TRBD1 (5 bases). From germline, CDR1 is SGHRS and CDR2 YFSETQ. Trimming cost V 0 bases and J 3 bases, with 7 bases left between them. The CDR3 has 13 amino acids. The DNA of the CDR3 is TGCGCCAGCAGCTTGGAGGGGCGCTACGAGCAGTACTTC. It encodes CASSLEGRYEQYF.

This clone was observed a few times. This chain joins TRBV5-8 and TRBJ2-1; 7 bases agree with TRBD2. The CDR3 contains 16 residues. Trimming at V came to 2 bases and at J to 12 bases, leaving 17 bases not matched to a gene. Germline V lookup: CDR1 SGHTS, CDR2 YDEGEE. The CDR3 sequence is CASSFFDRTRESRQFF. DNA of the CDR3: TGTGCCAGCAGCTTTTTTGATCGGACTAGAGAGAGTCGGCAGTTCTTC.

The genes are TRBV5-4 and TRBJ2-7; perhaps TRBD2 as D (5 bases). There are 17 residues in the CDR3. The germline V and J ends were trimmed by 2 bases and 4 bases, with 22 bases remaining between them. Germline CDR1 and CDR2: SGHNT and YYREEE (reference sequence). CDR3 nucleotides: TGTGCCAGCAGCTTACTCGGACTGAGCTATTCCGCGTACGAGCAGTACTTC. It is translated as CASSLLGLSYSAYEQYF.

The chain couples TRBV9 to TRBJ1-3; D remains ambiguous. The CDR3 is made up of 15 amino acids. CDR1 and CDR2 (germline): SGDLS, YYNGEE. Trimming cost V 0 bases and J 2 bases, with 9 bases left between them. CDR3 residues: CASSVASGTGNTIYF. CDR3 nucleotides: TGTGCCAGCAGCGTAGCTAGCGGCACTGGAAACACCATATATTTT. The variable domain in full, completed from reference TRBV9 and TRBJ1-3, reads DSGVTQTPKHLITATGQRVTLRCSPRSGDLSVYWYQQSLDQGLQFLIQYYNGEERAKGNILERFSAQQFPDLHSELNLSSLELGDSALYFCASSVASGTGNTIYFGEGSWLTVV.

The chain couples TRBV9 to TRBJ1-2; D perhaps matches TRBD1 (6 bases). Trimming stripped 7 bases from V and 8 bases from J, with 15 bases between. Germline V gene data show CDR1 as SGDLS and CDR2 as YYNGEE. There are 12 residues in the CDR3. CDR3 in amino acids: CASGGGARGYTF. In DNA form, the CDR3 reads TGTGCCAGCGGAGGGGGGGCCCGGGGCTACACCTTC.

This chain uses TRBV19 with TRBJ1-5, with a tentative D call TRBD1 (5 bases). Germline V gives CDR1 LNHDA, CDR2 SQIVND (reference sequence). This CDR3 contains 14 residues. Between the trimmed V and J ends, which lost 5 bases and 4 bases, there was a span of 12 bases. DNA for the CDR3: TGTGCCAGTAGTCCCAGGGAGGAAAATCAGCCCCAGCATTTT. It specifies CASSPREENQPQHF. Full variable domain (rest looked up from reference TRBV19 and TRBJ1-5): DGGITQSPKYLFRKEGQNVTLSCEQNLNHDAMYWYRQDPGQGLRLIYYSQIVNDFQKGDIAEGYSVSREKKESFPLTVTSAQKNPTAFYLCASSPREENQPQHFGDGTRLSIL.

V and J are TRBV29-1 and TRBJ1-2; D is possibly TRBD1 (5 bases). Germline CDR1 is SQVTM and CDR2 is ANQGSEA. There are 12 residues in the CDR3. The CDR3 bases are TGCAATACGGGTCCGGGGGATAATGGCTACACCTTC. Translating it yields CNTGPGDNGYTF.

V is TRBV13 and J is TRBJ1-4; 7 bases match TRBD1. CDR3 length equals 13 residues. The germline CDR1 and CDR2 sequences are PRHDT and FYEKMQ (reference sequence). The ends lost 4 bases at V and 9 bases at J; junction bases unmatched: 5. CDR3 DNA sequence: TGTGCCAGCAGCTCCGCGGGACAGAAAAAACTGTTTTTT. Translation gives CASSSAGQKKLFF.

CDR3 sequence: CASSPGGQGHNEQFF. CDR3 nucleotide sequence: TGTGCCAGCAGTCCCGGAGGACAGGGTCACAATGAGCAGTTCTTC. This rearrangement joins TRBV6-5 to TRBJ2-1; TRBD1 agrees at 8 bases. Unmatched junction bases numbered 8, after V lost 5 bases and J lost 5 bases. The CDR3 runs to 15 residues. The germline V gene encodes CDR1 MNHEY and CDR2 SVGAGI.

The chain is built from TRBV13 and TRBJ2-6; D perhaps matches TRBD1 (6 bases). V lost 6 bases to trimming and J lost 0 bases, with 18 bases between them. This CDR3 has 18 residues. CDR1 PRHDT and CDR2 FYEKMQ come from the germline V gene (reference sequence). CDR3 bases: TGTGCCAGCAGTGTTACCCAGGGGATAAGCTCTGGGGCCAACGTCCTGACTTTC. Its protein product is CASSVTQGISSGANVLTF.

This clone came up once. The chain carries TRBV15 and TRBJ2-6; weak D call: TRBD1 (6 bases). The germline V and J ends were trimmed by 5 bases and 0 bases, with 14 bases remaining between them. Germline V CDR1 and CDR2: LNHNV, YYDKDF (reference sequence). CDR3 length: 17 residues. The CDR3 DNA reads TGTGCCACCAGCTACCGGGACACGAACTCTGGGGCCAACGTCCTGACTTTC. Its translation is CATSYRDTNSGANVLTF.

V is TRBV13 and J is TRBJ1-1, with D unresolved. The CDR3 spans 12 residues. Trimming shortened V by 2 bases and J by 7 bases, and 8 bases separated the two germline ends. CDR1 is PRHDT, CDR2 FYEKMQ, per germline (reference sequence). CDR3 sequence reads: CASSLFRSEAFF. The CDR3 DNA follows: TGTGCCAGCAGCTTATTTCGGAGTGAAGCTTTCTTT.

CDR3 loop: CASSFGTGNTEAFF. CDR3 coding DNA: TGTGCCAGCAGCTTTGGGACAGGGAACACTGAAGCTTTCTTT. The genes are TRBV7-6 and TRBJ1-1; 8 bases align to TRBD1. The CDR3 runs 14 residues. In germline, CDR1 is SGHVS, CDR2 FNYEAQ. After removal of 3 bases from V and 1 base from J, the junction contained 1 base not matched to a gene.

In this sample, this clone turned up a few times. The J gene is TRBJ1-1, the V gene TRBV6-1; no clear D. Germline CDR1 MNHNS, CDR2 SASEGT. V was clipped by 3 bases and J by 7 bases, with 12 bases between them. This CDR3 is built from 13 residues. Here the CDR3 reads CASSDLGLFEAFF. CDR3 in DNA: TGTGCCAGCAGTGATCTTGGACTCTTTGAAGCTTTCTTT.

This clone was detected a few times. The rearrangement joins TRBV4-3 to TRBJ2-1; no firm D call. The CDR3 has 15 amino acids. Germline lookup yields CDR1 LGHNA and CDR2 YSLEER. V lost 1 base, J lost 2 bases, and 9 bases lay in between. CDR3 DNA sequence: TGCGCCAGCAGCCAAGGATATAGCCCCTACAATGAGCAGTTCTTC. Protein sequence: CASSQGYSPYNEQFF.

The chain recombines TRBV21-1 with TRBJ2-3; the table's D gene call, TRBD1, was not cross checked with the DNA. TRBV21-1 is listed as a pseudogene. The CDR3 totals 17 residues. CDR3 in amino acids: CASGGPQGRTATDTQYF. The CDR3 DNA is TGTGCCAGCGGGGGCCCACAGGGGCGGACGGCCACAGATACGCAGTATTTT.

CDR3 sequence reads: CSVEGQQQETQYF. CDR3 in DNA: TGCAGCGTTGAGGGACAACAACAAGAGACCCAGTACTTC. This sequence joins TRBV29-1 and TRBJ2-5; D possibly corresponds to TRBD1 (6 bases). The germline CDR1 and CDR2 sequences are SQVTM and ANQGSEA. The CDR3 has 13 residues. The V end lost 3 bases, the J end lost 2 bases, and 10 bases lay between the germline ends.

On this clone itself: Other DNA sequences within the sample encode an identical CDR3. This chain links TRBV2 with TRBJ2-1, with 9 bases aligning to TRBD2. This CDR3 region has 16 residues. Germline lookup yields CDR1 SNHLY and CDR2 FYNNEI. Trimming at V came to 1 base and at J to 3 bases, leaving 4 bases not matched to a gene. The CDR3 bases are TGTGCCAGCAGTGAAGTCCGACTAGCGGTCTACAATGAGCAGTTCTTC. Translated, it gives CASSEVRLAVYNEQFF.

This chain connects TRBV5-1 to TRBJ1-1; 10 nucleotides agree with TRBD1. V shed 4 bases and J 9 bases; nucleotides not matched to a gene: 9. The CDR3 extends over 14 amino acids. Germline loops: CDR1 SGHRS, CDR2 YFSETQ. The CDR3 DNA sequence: TGCGCCAGCAGCACCTGGACAGGGGGGAGTCAAGCTTTCTTT. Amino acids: CASSTWTGGSQAFF.

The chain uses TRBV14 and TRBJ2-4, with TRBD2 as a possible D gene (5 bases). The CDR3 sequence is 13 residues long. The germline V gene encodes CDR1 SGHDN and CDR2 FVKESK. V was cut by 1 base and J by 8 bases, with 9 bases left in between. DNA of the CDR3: TGTGCCAGCAGCCAAGCCGGGGTTTACATTCAGTACTTC. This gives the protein CASSQAGVYIQYF.

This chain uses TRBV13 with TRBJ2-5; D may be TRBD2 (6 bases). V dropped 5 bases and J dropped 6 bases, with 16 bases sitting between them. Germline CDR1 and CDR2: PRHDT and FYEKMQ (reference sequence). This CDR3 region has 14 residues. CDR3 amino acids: CASSPPSSVQTQYF. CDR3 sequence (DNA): TGTGCCAGCAGCCCCCCTTCTAGCGTGCAGACCCAGTACTTC.

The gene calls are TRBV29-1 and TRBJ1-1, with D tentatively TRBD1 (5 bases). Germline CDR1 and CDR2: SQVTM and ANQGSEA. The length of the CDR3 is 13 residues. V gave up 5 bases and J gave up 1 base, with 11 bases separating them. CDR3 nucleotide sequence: TGCAGCGTTTGGGGCAGAGAGAACACTGAAGCTTTCTTT. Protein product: CSVWGRENTEAFF.

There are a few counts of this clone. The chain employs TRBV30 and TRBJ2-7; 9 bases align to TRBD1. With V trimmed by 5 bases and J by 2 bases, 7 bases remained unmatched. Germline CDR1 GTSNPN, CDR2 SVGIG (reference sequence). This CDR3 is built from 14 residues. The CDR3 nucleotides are TGTGCCTGGTTCCCGCGGGACAGGGCCTACGAGCAGTACTTC. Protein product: CAWFPRDRAYEQYF.

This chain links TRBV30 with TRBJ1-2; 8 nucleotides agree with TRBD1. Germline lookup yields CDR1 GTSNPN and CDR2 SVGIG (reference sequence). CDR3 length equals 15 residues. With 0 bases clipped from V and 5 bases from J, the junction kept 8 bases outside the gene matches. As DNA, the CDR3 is TGTGCCTGGAGTGTACTGGCCGGGACAGGTTATGGCTACACCTTC. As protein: CAWSVLAGTGYGYTF.

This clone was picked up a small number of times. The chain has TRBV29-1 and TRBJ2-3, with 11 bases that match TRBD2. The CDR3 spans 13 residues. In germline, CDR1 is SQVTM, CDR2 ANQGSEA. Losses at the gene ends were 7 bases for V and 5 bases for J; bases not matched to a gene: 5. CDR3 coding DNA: TGCAGCGGTAGCGGGGGGGCCGAAGATACGCAGTATTTT. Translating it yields CSGSGGAEDTQYF.

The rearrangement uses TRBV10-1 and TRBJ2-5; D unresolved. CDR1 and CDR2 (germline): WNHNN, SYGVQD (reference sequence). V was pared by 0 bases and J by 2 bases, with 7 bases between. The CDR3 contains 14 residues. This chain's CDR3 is CASSESMQQETQYF. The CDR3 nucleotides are TGCGCCAGCAGTGAGTCGATGCAGCAAGAGACCCAGTACTTC.

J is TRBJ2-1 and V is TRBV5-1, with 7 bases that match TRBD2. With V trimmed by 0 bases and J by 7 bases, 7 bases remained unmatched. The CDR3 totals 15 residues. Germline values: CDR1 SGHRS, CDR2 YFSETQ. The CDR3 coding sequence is TGCGCCAGCAGCTTGGTTGGGGGGGGTAGGAATGAGCAGTTCTTC. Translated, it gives CASSLVGGGRNEQFF. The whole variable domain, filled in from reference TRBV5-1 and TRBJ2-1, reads KAGVTQTPRYLIKTRGQQVTLSCSPISGHRSVSWYQQTPGQGLQFLFEYFSETQRNKGNFPGRFSGRQFSNSRSEMNVSTLELGDSALYLCASSLVGGGRNEQFFGPGTRLTVL.

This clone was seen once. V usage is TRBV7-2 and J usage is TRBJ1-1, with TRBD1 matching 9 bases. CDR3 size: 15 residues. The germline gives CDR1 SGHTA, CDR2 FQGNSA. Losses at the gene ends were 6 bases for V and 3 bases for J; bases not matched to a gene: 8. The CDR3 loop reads CASSSRDRVYTEAFF. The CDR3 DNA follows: TGTGCCAGCAGTTCAAGGGACAGGGTGTACACTGAAGCTTTCTTT. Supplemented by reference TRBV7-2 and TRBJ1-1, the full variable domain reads GAGVSQSPSNKVTEKGKDVELRCDPISGHTALYWYRQSLGQGLEFLIYFQGNSAPDKSGLPSDRFSAERTGGSVSTLTIQRTQQEDSAVYLCASSSRDRVYTEAFFGQGTRLTVV.

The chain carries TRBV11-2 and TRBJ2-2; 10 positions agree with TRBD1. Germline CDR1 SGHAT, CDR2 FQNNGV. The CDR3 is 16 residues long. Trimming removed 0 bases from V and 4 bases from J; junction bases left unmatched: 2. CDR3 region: CASSLDRDRGTGELFF. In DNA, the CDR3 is TGTGCCAGCAGCTTAGACCGGGACAGGGGCACCGGGGAGCTGTTTTTT. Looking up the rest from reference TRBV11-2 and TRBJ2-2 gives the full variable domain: EAGVAQSPRYKIIEKRQSVAFWCNPISGHATLYWYQQILGQGPKLLIQFQNNGVVDDSQLPKDRFSAERLKGVDSTLKIQPAKLEDSAVYLCASSLDRDRGTGELFFGEGSRLTVL.